These T cell receptor beta chains were read from a single sample in a study of blood T cells in healthy people across ages. TCRdb itself ran the 5' RACE reads through MiXCR, one entry per CDR3 protein. The sample shows 550,000 to 600,000 distinct CDR3 sequences, 27% of them seen only once. Sequencing was performed on blood. The receptor set was obtained from a woman in her 70s in good health. The CDR3 runs from the conserved cysteine through the conserved F or W.

V	J	CDR3
TRBV4-3	TRBJ2-1	CASSQGLSAGGYNEQFF
TRBV25-1	TRBJ2-5	CASSVGGGGEIQYF
TRBV5-1	TRBJ1-1	CASSLVGLGTEAFF
TRBV3-1	TRBJ1-1	CASSARGKPKGTEAFF
TRBV4-3	TRBJ1-6	CASSQDRRRDPLHF
TRBV10-3	NA	CAISESGEIEQFF
TRBV20-1	TRBJ1-1	CSARPRSGFFTEAFF
TRBV20-1	TRBJ2-5	CSAREGASGPTGKETQYF
TRBV5-6	TRBJ2-5	CASSLRAETQYF
TRBV20-1	TRBJ2-7	CSASPRTGGYEQYF
TRBV20-1	NA	CSAPFPGGQETQYF
TRBV6-2/TRBV6-3	TRBJ2-7	CASDLSNLDSISYEQYF
TRBV5-6	TRBJ2-7	CASSRTGVGEQYF
TRBV29-1	TRBJ1-2	CSVQQGQGYTF
TRBV29-1	TRBJ1-2	CSVESGVYGYTF
TRBV2	TRBJ2-1	CARGTSGGREQFF
TRBV29-1	TRBJ2-5	CSVVRDRGYETQYF
TRBV7-2	TRBJ2-5	CASSLYRSIQETQYF
TRBV20-1	TRBJ2-3	CSARALEGTDTQYF
TRBV20-1	TRBJ2-1	CSARDHGGASYNEQFF
TRBV4-3	TRBJ1-2	CASSHLGQNQYGYTF
TRBV29-1	TRBJ2-3	CSGHSGVGADTQYF
TRBV12-5	TRBJ1-1	CASGQQGARTEAFF
TRBV7-2	TRBJ1-3	CASSLETYGNTIYF
TRBV7-2	TRBJ2-7	CAGSTPGTHYEQYF
TRBV7-2	TRBJ2-7	CASSLTSRLEQYF
TRBV10-3	TRBJ1-1	CAIGGGTGQGEGTVNTEAFF
TRBV29-1	TRBJ2-7	CSVSDGLAGTYEQYF
TRBV11-2	TRBJ2-3	CASSLARGGATDTQYF
TRBV2	TRBJ2-5	CASSGLKTQYF
TRBV9	TRBJ2-2	CASSVSGGVRNTGELFF
TRBV5-6	TRBJ2-3	CASIHRGGNTQYF
TRBV12-3/TRBV12-4	NA	CASSPTAETQYF
TRBV20-1	TRBJ2-5	CSAQEGGQETQYF
TRBV19	NA	CASSSASGEFYEQYF
TRBV11-2	TRBJ1-6	CASSLNREINSPLHF
TRBV3-1	TRBJ2-1	CASSQGPSGSDEQFF
TRBV6-2/TRBV6-3	TRBJ1-2	CASRTIGTGGYTF
TRBV6-2/TRBV6-3	TRBJ2-6	CASSSRTAGANVLTF
TRBV4-3	TRBJ1-5	CASSLDPGQASNQPQHF
TRBV5-1	TRBJ2-5	CASRLEGGAVKETQYF
TRBV20-1	TRBJ1-6	CSAATQTNNSPLHF
TRBV29-1	TRBJ2-5	CSVPPEGGLAQYF
TRBV20-1	TRBJ1-1	CSAGSSREAFF
TRBV6-5	TRBJ2-5	CASSYVSGAVQETQYF
TRBV29-1	TRBJ2-5	CSVHSPGGETQYF
TRBV12-3/TRBV12-4	TRBJ1-2	CASSRRSGRGNYGYTF
TRBV20-1	TRBJ2-3	CSARNRDWSTDTQYF